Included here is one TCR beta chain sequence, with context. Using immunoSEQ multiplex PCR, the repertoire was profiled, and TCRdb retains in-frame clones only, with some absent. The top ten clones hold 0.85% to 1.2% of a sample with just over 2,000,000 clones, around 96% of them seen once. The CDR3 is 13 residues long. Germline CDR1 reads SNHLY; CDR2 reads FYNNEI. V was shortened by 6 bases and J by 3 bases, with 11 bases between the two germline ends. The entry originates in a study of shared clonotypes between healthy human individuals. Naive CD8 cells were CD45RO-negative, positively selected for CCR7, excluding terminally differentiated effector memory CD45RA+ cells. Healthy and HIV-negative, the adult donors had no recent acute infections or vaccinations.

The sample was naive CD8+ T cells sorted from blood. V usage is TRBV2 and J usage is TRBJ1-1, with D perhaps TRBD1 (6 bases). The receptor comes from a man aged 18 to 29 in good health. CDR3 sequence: CASRGTSYTEAFF. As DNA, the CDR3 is TGTGCCAGCAGGGGGACAAGTTACACTGAAGCTTTCTTT.